This TCR beta chain appears in the sequencing data of a study of control samples from healthy donors and cancer patients. Only in-frame clones appear in the TCRdb table, and some are missing; sequencing was by immunoSEQ multiplex PCR. Here the sample spans more than 25,000 clones, 91% being singletons. Looked up from germline, CDR1 is SGHDT and CDR2 is YYEEEE. V was trimmed by 2 bases and J by 9 bases, leaving 15 bases between them. This CDR3 spans 13 amino acids. The sample consisted of PBMCs. This chain links TRBV5-6 with TRBJ2-7; D unclear. This clonotype originated in a man aged 45-65 years with lung cancer. The CDR3 sequence is CASSLQSRVRQYF. The CDR3 bases are TGTGCCAGCAGCTTACAATCTAGGGTCAGGCAGTACTTC.